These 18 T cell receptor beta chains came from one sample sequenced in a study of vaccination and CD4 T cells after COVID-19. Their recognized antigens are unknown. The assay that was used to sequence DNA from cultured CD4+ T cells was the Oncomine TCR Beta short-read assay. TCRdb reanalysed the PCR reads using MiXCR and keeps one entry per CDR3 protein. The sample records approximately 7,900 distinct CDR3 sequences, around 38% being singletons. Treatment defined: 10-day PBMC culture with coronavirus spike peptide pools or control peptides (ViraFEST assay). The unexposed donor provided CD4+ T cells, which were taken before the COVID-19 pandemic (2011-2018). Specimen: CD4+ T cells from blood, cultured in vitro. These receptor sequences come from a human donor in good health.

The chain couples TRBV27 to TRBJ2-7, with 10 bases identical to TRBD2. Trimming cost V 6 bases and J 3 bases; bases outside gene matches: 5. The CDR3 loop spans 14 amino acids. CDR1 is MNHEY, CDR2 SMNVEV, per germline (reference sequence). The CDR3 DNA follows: TGTGCCAGCAGGGTCATAGCGGGGGGCTACGAGCAGTACTTC. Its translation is CASRVIAGGYEQYF.

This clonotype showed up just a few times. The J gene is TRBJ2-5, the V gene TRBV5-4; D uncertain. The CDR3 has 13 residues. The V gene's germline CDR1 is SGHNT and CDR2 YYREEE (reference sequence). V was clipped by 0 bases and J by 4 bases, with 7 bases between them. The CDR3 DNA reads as TGTGCCAGCAGCTTGGCAGGTCTAGAGACCCAGTACTTC. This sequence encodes CASSLAGLETQYF. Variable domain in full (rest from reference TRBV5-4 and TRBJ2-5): ETGVTQSPTHLIKTRGQQVTLRCSSQSGHNTVSWYQQALGQGPQFIFQYYREEENGRGNFPPRFSGLQFPNYSSELNVNALELDDSALYLCASSLAGLETQYFGPGTRLLVL.

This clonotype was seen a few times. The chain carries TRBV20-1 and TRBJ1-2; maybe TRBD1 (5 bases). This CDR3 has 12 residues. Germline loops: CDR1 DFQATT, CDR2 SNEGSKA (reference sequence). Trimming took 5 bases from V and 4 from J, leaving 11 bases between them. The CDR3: CSAPDRGYGYTF. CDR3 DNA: TGCAGTGCTCCCGACAGAGGCTATGGCTACACCTTC.

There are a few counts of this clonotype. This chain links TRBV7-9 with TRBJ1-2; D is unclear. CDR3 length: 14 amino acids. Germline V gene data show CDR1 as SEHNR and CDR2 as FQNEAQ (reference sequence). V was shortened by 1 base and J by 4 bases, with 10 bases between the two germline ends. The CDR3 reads CASSLVAGIYGYTF. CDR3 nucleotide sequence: TGTGCCAGCAGCTTAGTAGCGGGAATCTATGGCTACACCTTC.

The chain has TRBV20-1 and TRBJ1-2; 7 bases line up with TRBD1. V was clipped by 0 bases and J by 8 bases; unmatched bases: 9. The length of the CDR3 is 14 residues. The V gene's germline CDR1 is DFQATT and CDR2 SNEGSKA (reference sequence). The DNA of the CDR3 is TGCAGTGCTAGAGATCCAGGGGGAGCGGGCGGCTACACCTTC. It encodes CSARDPGGAGGYTF.

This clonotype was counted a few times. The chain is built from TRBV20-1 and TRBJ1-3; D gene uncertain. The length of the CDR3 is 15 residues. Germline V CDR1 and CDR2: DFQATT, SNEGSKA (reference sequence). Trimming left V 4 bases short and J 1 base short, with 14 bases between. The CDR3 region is CSATPAAGSGNTIYF. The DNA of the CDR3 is TGCAGTGCTACCCCCGCCGCGGGGTCTGGAAACACCATATATTTT.

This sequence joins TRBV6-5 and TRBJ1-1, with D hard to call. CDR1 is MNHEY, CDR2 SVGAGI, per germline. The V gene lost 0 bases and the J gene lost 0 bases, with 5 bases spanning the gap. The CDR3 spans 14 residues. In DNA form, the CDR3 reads TGTGCCAGCAGTTACTCTGATCTGAACACTGAAGCTTTCTTT. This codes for CASSYSDLNTEAFF.

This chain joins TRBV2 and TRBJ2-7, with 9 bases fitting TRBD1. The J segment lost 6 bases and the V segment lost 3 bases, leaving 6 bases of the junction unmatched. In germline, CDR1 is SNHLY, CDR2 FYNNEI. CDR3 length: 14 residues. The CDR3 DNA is TGTGCCAGCAGTGAGGGGACAGGGTCTATCGAGCAGTACTTC. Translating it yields CASSEGTGSIEQYF.

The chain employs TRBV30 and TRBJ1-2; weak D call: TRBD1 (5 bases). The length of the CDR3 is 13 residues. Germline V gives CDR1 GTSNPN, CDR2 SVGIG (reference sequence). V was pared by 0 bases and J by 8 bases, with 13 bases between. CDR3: CAWSVNGGIGYTF. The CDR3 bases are TGTGCCTGGAGTGTAAATGGGGGGATAGGCTACACCTTC.

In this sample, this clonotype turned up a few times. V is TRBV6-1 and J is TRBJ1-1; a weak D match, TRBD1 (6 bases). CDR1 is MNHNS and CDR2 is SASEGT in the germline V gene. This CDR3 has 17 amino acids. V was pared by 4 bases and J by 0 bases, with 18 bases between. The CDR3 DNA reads TGTGCCAGCAGTGTGGGGCAGGGGCGGGGGATGAACACTGAAGCTTTCTTT. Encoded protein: CASSVGQGRGMNTEAFF.

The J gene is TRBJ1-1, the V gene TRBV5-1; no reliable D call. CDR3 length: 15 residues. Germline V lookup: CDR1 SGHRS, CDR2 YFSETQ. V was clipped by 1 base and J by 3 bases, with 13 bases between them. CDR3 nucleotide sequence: TGCGCCAGCAGCTTGACGGGTTACCAGGACACTGAAGCTTTCTTT. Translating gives CASSLTGYQDTEAFF.

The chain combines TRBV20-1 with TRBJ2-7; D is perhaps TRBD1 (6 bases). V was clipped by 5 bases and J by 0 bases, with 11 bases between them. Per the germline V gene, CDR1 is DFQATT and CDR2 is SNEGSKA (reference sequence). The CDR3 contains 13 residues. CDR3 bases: TGCAGTGCTCGGGACATCAGCTCCTACGAGCAGTACTTC. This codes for CSARDISSYEQYF.

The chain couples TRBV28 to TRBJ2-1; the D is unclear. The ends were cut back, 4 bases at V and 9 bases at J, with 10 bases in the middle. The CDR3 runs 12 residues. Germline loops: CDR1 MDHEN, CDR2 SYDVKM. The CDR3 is CASSYSRGEQFF. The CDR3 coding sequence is TGTGCCAGCAGTTACAGCAGAGGTGAGCAGTTCTTC.

This CDR3 reads CASSIRASSGNTIYF. In nucleotides, the CDR3 is TGTGCCAGTAGTATCAGGGCCAGCTCTGGAAACACCATATATTTT. The V gene is TRBV19, the J gene TRBJ1-3; weak D call: TRBD1 (5 bases). CDR3 size: 15 residues. V lost 3 bases, J lost 0 bases, and 9 bases lay in between. The germline V gene encodes CDR1 LNHDA and CDR2 SQIVND (reference sequence).

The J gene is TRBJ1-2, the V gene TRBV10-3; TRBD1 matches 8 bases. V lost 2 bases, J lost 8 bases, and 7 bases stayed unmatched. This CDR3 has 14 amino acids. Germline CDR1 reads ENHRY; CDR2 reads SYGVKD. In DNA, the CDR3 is TGTGCCATCAGTGAGCCCAGGGGGCTGGGCGGCTACACCTTC. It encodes CAISEPRGLGGYTF.

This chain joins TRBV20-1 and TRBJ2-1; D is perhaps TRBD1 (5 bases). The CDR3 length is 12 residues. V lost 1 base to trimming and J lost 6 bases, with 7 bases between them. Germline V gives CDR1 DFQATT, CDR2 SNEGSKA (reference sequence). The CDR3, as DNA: TGCAGTGCTAGAGTCAGGGTCAATGAGCAGTTCTTC. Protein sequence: CSARVRVNEQFF.

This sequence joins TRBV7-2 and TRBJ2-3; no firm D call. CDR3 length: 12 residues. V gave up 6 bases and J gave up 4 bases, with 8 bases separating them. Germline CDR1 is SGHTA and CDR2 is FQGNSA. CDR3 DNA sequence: TGTGCCAGCAGTTTAAGACCAGATACGCAGTATTTT. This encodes CASSLRPDTQYF.

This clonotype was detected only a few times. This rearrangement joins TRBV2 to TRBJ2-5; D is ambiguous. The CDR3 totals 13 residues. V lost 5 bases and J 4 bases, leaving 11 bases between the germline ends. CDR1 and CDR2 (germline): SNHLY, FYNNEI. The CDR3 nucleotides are TGTGCCAGCAGTTCTGGGATGGGAGAGACCCAGTACTTC. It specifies CASSSGMGETQYF.